A single sample is the source of the 10 T cell receptor beta chains below, sequenced in a study of blood T cell repertoires in COVID-19. Profiled with immunoSEQ multiplex PCR; TCRdb holds only in-frame clones, not every one. The table lists some 280,000 clones, over 80% of them singletons. Sequenced input: peripheral blood. These TCRs come from a woman in her 50s with active or convalescent COVID-19.

The rearrangement links TRBV5-1 to TRBJ2-7, with 10 nucleotides matching TRBD1. This CDR3 is 16 amino acids long. Germline V gene data show CDR1 as SGHRS and CDR2 as YFSETQ. The junction had 6 bases not matched to a gene; V was cut back by 0 bases and J by 3 bases. The CDR3 protein is CASSLGGQGRIYEQYF. DNA of the CDR3: TGCGCCAGCAGCTTGGGGGGACAGGGGCGAATCTACGAGCAGTACTTC.

The gene calls are TRBV11-1 and TRBJ2-7; 12 bases fit TRBD2. Germline assignment: CDR1 SGHAT and CDR2 FQDESV (reference sequence). CDR3 length: 14 residues. Trimming at V came to 6 bases and at J to 3 bases, leaving 3 bases not matched to a gene. For the CDR3, the DNA is TGTGCCAGCAGTCGGGGACTAGCGGGCTACGAGCAGTACTTC. Protein product: CASSRGLAGYEQYF.

V gene TRBV13 combines with J gene TRBJ2-7; the match to TRBD1 covers 8 bases. Germline V gene sequence: CDR1 PRHDT, CDR2 FYEKMQ (reference sequence). Trimming took 6 bases from V and 6 from J; bases not matched to a gene: 4. This CDR3 comprises 12 residues. CDR3 coding DNA: TGTGCCAGCAGAAAAGACAGGGGCGAGCAGTACTTC. Amino acids: CASRKDRGEQYF.

The rearrangement links TRBV29-1 to TRBJ2-7; D is possibly TRBD1 (6 bases). Trimming took 3 bases from V and 1 from J, leaving 16 bases between them. CDR1 and CDR2 (germline): SQVTM, ANQGSEA. The CDR3 is made up of 15 amino acids. In nucleotides, the CDR3 is TGCAGCGTTGAGCTATGGGGGCGGTGGTCCTACGAGCAGTACTTC. This codes for CSVELWGRWSYEQYF.

The table lists this clone with a count of one. V gene TRBV5-4 combines with J gene TRBJ1-2; TRBD1 is a possible D gene (5 bases). CDR1 is SGHNT, CDR2 YYREEE, per germline (reference sequence). V lost 4 bases to trimming and J lost 7 bases, with 26 bases between them. The CDR3 consists of 17 residues. The CDR3 sequence is CASSMGRGPNSNTGYTF. As DNA, the CDR3 is TGTGCCAGCAGCATGGGACGAGGGCCCAATTCCAACACTGGCTACACCTTC. Looking up the rest from reference TRBV5-4 and TRBJ1-2 gives the full variable domain: ETGVTQSPTHLIKTRGQQVTLRCSSQSGHNTVSWYQQALGQGPQFIFQYYREEENGRGNFPPRFSGLQFPNYSSELNVNALELDDSALYLCASSMGRGPNSNTGYTFGSGTRLTVV.

The V and J genes are TRBV3-1 (or the pseudogene TRBV3-2) and TRBJ2-4; no clear D. The CDR3 length is 16 residues. V gave up 4 bases and J gave up 1 base, with 14 bases separating them. Germline CDR1 reads LGHDT; CDR2 reads YNNKEL (reference sequence). The CDR3 reads CASSPSFGLAKNIQYF. CDR3 sequence (DNA): TGTGCCAGCAGCCCGTCTTTCGGGTTGGCCAAAAACATTCAGTACTTC.

Here the CDR3 DNA reads TGTGCCAGCAGCTTAGTCCCGGGACACCTACAAGAGACCCAGTACTTC. It is translated as CASSLVPGHLQETQYF. The chain links TRBV11-2 to TRBJ2-5, with D perhaps TRBD1 (6 bases). CDR1 and CDR2 from the germline V gene are SGHAT and FQNNGV. V shed 1 base and J shed 2 bases, with 14 bases lying between them. CDR3 size: 16 residues.

The chain uses TRBV19 and TRBJ1-1; a possible D gene is TRBD1 (5 bases). The V end was cut by 9 bases, the J end by 5 bases, with 19 bases between. Germline CDR1 and CDR2: LNHDA and SQIVND (reference sequence). The CDR3 contains 14 residues. The CDR3 DNA follows: TGTGCCAGCTCACTGTCTTACGGGGGGACTGAAGCTTTCTTT. Translating gives CASSLSYGGTEAFF.

J is TRBJ1-1 and V is TRBV5-4; TRBD1 matches 12 bases. The CDR3 is 16 amino acids. Germline V gene lookup returns CDR1 SGHNT and CDR2 YYREEE (reference sequence). The J segment lost 5 bases and the V segment lost 2 bases, leaving 7 bases of the junction unmatched. CDR3 protein: CASSLGTGGPFTEAFF. CDR3 DNA sequence: TGTGCCAGCAGCTTAGGGACAGGGGGCCCATTTACTGAAGCTTTCTTT.

The chain is built from TRBV6-6 and TRBJ2-7; no firm D call. Germline CDR1 reads MNHNY; CDR2 reads SVGAGI (reference sequence). This CDR3 is built from 14 residues. The V and J ends lost 2 bases and 6 bases respectively, with 14 bases between them. The CDR3 sequence is CASSYVLDPGEQYF. For the CDR3, the DNA is TGTGCCAGCAGTTACGTTCTAGACCCCGGCGAGCAGTACTTC.